Below, one TCR beta chain is given with its context. This record belongs to a study of blood T cell repertoires in COVID-19. In the study overall: The United States, Italy and Spain provided the acute and convalescent COVID-19 samples. T cells, B-cell-depleted T cells, or PBMCs supplied cDNA or gDNA.

Study processing details: The assay estimated nucleated cells by amplifying reference gene primers. Using immunoSEQ multiplex PCR, the repertoire was profiled, and TCRdb retains in-frame clones only, with some absent. The DNA gave D and trimming, while V, J and clone size come from that table. The table shows about 120,000 clones, with 90% occurring only once. This clonotype originated in a middle-aged man with active COVID-19. The sample consisted of peripheral blood.

The CDR3: CASSLYGNEKLFF. The CDR3 DNA reads as TGTGCCAGCAGCTTGTACGGGAATGAAAAACTGTTTTTT. The V gene is TRBV5-5, the J gene TRBJ1-4; D gene ambiguous. V lost 1 base and J lost 5, with 6 bases in between. CDR3 size: 13 residues. Germline CDR1 reads SGHKS; CDR2 reads YYEKEE (reference sequence).